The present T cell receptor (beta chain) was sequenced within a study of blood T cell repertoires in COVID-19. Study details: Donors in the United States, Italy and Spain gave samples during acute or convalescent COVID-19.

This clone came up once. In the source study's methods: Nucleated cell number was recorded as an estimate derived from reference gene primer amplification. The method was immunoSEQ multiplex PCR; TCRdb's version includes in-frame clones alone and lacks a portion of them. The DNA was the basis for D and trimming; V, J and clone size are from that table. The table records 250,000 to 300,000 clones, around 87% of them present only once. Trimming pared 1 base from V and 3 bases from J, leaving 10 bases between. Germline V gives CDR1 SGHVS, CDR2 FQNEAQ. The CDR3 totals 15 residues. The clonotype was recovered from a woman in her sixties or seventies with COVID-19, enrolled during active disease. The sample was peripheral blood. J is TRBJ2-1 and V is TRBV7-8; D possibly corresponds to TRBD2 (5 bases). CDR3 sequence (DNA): TGTGCCAGCAGCTTAGGCGGGCAACTCTACAATGAGCAGTTCTTC. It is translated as CASSLGGQLYNEQFF.